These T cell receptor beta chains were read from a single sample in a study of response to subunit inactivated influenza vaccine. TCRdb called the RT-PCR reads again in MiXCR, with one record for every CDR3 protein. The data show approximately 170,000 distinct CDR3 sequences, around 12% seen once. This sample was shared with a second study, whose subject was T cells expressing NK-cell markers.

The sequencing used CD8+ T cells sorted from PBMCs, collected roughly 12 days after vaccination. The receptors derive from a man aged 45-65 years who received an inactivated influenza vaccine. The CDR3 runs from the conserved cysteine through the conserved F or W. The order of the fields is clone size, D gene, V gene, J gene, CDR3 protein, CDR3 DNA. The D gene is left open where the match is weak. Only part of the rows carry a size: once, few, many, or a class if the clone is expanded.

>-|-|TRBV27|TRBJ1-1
CASSSPSGAVAIF
TGTGCCAGCAGTTCCCCCTCGGGGGCGGTCGCTATCTTT
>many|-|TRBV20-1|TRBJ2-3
CSALYDVGADTQYF
TGCAGTGCTCTCTATGATGTGGGCGCAGATACGCAGTATTTT
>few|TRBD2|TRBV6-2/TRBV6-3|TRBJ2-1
CASSYWFTAGEYGEQFF
TGTGCCAGCAGTTACTGGTTTACGGCGGGGGAGTATGGTGAGCAGTTCTTC
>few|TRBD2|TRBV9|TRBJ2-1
CASSLSGLAVSYNEQFF
TGTGCCAGCAGCCTCTCGGGACTAGCGGTTTCCTACAATGAGCAGTTCTTC
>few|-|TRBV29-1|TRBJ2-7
CSVGLYRAGYEQYF
TGCAGCGTTGGGTTGTACAGGGCTGGCTACGAGCAGTACTTC
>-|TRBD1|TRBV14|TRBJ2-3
CASSQHPTGRTLSSTDTQYF
TGTGCCAGCAGCCAACACCCGACAGGGCGAACGCTATCTAGCACAGATACGCAGTATTTT
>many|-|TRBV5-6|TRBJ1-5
CASSLAGGNQPQHF
TGTGCCAGCAGCTTGGCCGGCGGGAATCAGCCCCAGCATTTT
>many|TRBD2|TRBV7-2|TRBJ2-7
CASSPWGGSYEQYF
TGTGCCAGCAGCCCATGGGGGGGGTCCTACGAGCAGTACTTC
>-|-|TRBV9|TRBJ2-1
CASSVAAEPVYNEQFF
TGTGCCAGCAGCGTAGCAGCGGAACCCGTTTACAATGAGCAGTTCTTC
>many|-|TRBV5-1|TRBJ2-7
CASSPRAPYEQYF
TGCGCCAGCAGCCCCCGGGCCCCTTACGAGCAGTACTTC
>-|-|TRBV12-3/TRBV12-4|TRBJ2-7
CASSFVGRTWEQYF
TGTGCCAGCAGTTTCGTTGGGAGAACCTGGGAGCAGTACTTC
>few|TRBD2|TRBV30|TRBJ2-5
CAWSGQRGTEETQYF
TGTGCCTGGAGTGGACAGCGGGGAACGGAAGAGACCCAGTACTTC
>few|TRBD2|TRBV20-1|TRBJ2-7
CSARDPSGSRNEQYF
TGCAGTGCTAGAGATCCCAGCGGGAGTAGAAACGAGCAGTACTTC
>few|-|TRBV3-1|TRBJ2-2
CASSPGSSTGELFF
TGTGCCAGCAGTCCAGGGTCGAGCACCGGGGAGCTGTTTTTT
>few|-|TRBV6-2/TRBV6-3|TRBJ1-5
CASSYVGYQPQHF
TGTGCCAGCAGTTACGTGGGGTATCAGCCCCAGCATTTT
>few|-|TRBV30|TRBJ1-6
CAWSVLGTTGSPLHF
TGTGCCTGGAGTGTACTTGGGACCACCGGGTCACCCCTCCACTTT
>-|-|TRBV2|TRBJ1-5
CASRPSYSNQPQHF
TGTGCCAGCAGACCGAGTTATAGCAATCAGCCCCAGCATTTT
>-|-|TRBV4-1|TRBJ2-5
CASSLDKVVETQYF
TGCGCCAGCAGCCTAGATAAAGTAGTCGAGACCCAGTACTTC
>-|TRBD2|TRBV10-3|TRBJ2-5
CAISSLAGDNQETQYF
TGTGCCATCAGTTCCCTAGCGGGAGATAACCAAGAGACCCAGTACTTC
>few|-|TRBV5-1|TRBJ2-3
CASSLEAPGLDTQYF
TGCGCCAGCAGCTTGGAGGCTCCCGGTTTAGATACGCAGTATTTT
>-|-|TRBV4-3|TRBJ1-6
CASSQAAESYNSPLHF
TGCGCCAGCAGCCAAGCGGCAGAGTCCTATAATTCACCCCTCCACTTT
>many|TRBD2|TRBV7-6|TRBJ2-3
CASSLVTSGKDTQYF
TGTGCCAGCAGCTTAGTTACTAGCGGGAAAGATACGCAGTATTTT
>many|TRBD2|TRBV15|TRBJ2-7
CATSTTSVGGDEQYF
TGTGCCACCAGCACTACTAGCGTGGGGGGTGACGAGCAGTACTTC
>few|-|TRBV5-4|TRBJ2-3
CASSNGDNTDTQYF
TGTGCCAGCAGCAACGGGGACAACACAGATACGCAGTATTTT
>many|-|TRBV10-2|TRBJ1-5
CASSESAEPQHF
TGCGCCAGCAGTGAGTCCGCGGAGCCCCAGCATTTT
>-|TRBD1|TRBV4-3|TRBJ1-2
CASSQETGTGPIYYGYTF
TGCGCCAGCAGCCAAGAGACCGGGACAGGGCCAATTTACTATGGCTACACCTTC
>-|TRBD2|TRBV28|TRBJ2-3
CATSGGYTDTQYF
TGTGCCACAAGCGGGGGCTACACAGATACGCAGTATTTT
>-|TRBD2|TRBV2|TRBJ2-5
CASKPTSGRAETQYF
TGTGCCAGCAAACCGACTAGCGGGAGGGCGGAGACCCAGTACTTC
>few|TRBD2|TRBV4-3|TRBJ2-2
CAVGGMNTGELFF
TGCGCCGTCGGGGGGATGAACACCGGGGAGCTGTTTTTT
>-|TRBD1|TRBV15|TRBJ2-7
CATSRDRSGQGYEQYF
TGTGCCACCAGCAGAGATCGGAGCGGACAGGGTTACGAGCAGTACTTC
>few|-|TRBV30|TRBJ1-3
CAWSPIRSGNTIYF
TGTGCCTGGAGTCCGATTCGCTCTGGAAACACCATATATTTT
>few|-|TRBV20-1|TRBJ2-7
CSASNRGGTTDEQYF
TGCAGTGCTAGCAATAGAGGGGGGACGACCGACGAGCAGTACTTC
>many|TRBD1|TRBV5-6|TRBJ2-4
CASSLPGGVRNIQYF
TGTGCCAGCAGCTTGCCAGGGGGCGTAAGAAACATTCAGTACTTC
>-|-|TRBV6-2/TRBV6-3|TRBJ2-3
CASSYWGLSTDTQYF
TGTGCCAGCAGTTATTGGGGCCTCAGCACAGATACGCAGTATTTT
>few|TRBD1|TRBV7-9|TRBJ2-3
CASSFRDSFTDTQYF
TGTGCCAGCAGCTTCCGGGACAGTTTCACAGATACGCAGTATTTT
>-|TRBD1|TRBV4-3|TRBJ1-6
CASSHQTGYNSPLHF
TGCGCCAGCAGCCACCAGACAGGGTATAATTCACCCCTCCACTTT
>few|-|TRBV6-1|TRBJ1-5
CASSEAPGISNQPQHF
TGTGCCAGCAGCGAAGCCCCCGGAATTAGCAATCAGCCCCAGCATTTT
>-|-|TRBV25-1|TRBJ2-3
CASSGVRSPKSTDTQYF
TGTGCCAGCAGTGGTGTGAGGAGTCCAAAGAGCACAGATACGCAGTATTTT
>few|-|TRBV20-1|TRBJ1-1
CSANMNTEAFF
TGCAGTGCTAACATGAACACTGAAGCTTTCTTT
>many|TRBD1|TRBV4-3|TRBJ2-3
CASSQAGTGRGDTQYF
TGCGCCAGCAGCCAAGCTGGGACAGGGCGGGGAGATACGCAGTATTTT
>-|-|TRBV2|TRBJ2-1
CASSEFTTYNEQFF
TGTGCCAGCAGTGAGTTTACTACCTACAATGAGCAGTTCTTC
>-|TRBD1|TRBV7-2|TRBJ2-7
CASSGTGVGEQYF
TGTGCCAGCAGCGGGACAGGGGTGGGGGAGCAGTACTTC
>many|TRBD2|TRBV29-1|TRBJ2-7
CSVEVRGSASYEQYF
TGCAGCGTTGAAGTCCGCGGGAGTGCCTCCTACGAGCAGTACTTC
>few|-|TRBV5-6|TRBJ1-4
CASSLAGGATNEKLFF
TGTGCCAGCAGCTTGGCCGGGGGAGCAACTAATGAAAAACTGTTTTTT
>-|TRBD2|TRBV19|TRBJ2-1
CASSISGVTYNEQFF
TGTGCCAGTAGTATTAGCGGGGTTACCTACAATGAGCAGTTCTTC
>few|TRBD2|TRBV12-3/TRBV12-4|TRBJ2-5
CASSLRLAETQYF
TGTGCCAGCAGTTTGAGACTAGCTGAGACCCAGTACTTC
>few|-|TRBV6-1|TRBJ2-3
CASSPPRGQGTDTQYF
TGTGCCAGCAGCCCCCCGCGGGGGCAGGGCACAGATACGCAGTATTTT
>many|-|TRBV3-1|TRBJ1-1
CASSQEAGGNTEAFF
TGTGCCAGCAGCCAAGAGGCGGGGGGGAACACTGAAGCTTTCTTT
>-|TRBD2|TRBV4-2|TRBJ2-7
CASSQVGGGPTEQYF
TGTGCCAGCAGCCAAGTTGGGGGAGGGCCCACCGAGCAGTACTTC
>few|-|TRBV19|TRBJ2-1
CASSKPGPHFTYNEQFF
TGTGCCAGTAGTAAACCGGGACCACACTTCACCTACAATGAGCAGTTCTTC
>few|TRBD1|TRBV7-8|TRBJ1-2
CASSSRPGTGVYGYTF
TGTGCCAGCAGCTCAAGACCCGGGACAGGGGTCTATGGCTACACCTTC
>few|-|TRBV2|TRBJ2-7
CASSPHGSYEQYF
TGTGCCAGCAGTCCCCACGGCTCCTACGAGCAGTACTTC
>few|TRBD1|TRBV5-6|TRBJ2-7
CASSMGQSPEQYF
TGTGCCAGCAGCATGGGACAGTCCCCCGAGCAGTACTTC
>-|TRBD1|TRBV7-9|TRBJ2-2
CASSQPGQGISGELFF
TGTGCCAGCAGTCAACCGGGACAGGGGATTTCCGGGGAGCTGTTTTTT
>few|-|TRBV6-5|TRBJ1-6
CASSYSVPAYNSPLHF
TGTGCCAGCAGTTACTCGGTGCCAGCTTATAATTCACCCCTCCACTTT
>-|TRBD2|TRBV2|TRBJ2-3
CATLLAGGPLGDTQYF
TGTGCCACCCTTTTAGCGGGGGGGCCCCTGGGGGATACGCAGTATTTT
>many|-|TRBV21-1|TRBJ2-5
CASSKTLASGETQYF
TGTGCCAGCAGCAAAACCCTGGCTAGCGGGGAGACCCAGTACTTC
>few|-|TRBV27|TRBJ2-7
CASGTFSYEQYF
TGTGCCAGCGGGACATTCTCCTACGAGCAGTACTTC
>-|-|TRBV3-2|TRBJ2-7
CASSRRDTSYEQYF
TGTGCCAGCAGCCGCCGGGACACCTCCTACGAGCAGTACTTC
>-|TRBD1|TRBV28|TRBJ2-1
CASSADRVAYNEQFF
TGTGCCAGCAGTGCGGACAGGGTCGCCTACAATGAGCAGTTCTTC